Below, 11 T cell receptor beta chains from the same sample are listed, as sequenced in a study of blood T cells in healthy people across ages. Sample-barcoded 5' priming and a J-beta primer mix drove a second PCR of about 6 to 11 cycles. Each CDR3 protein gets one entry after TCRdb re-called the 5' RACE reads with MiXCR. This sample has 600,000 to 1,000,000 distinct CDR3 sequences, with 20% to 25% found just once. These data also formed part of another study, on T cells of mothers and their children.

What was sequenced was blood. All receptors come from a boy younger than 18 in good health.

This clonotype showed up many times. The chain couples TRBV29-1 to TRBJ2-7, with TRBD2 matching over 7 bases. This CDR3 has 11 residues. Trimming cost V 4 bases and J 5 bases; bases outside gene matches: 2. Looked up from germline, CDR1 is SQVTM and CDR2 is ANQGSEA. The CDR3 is CSVGAGDEQYF. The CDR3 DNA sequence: TGCAGCGTTGGTGCGGGGGACGAGCAGTACTTC.

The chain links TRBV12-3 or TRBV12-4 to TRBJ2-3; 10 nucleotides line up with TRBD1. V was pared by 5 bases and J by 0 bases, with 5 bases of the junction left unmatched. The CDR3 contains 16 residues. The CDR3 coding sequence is TGTGCCAGCAGTCACAGACAGGGGGCAAGCACAGATACGCAGTATTTT. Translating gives CASSHRQGASTDTQYF.

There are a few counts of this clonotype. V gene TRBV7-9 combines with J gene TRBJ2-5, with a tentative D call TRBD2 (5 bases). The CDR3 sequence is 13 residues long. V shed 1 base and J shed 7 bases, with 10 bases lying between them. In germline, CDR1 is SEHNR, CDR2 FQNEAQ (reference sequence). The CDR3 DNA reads TGTGCCAGCAGCTTAGGGCGGCGGGCGACCCAGTACTTC. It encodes CASSLGRRATQYF.

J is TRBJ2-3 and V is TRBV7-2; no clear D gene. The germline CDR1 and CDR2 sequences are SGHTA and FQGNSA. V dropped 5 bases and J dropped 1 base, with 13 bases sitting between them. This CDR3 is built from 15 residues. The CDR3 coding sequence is TGTGCCAGCAGCCTACGGACCCAAGGCACAGATACGCAGTATTTT. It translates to CASSLRTQGTDTQYF.

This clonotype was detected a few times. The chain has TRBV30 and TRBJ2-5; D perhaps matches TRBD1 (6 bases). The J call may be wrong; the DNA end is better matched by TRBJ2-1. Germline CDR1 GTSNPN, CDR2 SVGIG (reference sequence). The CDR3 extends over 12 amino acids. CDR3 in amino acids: CAWSGGQIEQFF. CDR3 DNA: TGTGCCTGGAGCGGAGGACAGATTGAGCAGTTCTTC.

The CDR3 DNA sequence: TGTGCCAGCAGTTACCTAGAAGAGACCCAGTACTTC. The encoded protein is CASSYLEETQYF. The chain uses TRBV6-2 or TRBV6-3 and TRBJ2-5; no firm D call. The CDR3 has 12 residues. Trimming removed 2 bases at V and 3 bases at J, with 4 bases between. The germline gives CDR1 MNHEY, CDR2 SVGEGT.

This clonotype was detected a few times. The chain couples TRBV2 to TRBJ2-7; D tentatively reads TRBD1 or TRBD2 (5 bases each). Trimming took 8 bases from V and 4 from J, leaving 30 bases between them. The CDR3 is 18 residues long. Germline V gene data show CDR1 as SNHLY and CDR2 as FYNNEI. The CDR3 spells CASDLSGHLTGTLYEQYF. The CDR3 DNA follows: TGTGCCAGCGATCTTTCCGGTCACCTCACCGGGACCTTATACGAGCAGTACTTC.

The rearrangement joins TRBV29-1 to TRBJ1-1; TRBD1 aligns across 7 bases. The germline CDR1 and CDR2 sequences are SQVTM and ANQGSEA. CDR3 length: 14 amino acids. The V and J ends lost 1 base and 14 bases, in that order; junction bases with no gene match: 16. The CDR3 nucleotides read TGCAGCGTTGAAGGGGCCAGGGGGGACTTGAAGGCCTTCTTT. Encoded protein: CSVEGARGDLKAFF.

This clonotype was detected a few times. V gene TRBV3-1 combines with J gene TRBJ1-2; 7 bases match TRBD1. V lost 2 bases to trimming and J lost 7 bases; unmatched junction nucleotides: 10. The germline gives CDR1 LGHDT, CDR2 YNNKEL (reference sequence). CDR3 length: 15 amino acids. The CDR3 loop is CASSQNTGTVLGYTF. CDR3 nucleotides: TGTGCCAGCAGCCAAAACACCGGGACAGTGCTTGGCTACACCTTC.

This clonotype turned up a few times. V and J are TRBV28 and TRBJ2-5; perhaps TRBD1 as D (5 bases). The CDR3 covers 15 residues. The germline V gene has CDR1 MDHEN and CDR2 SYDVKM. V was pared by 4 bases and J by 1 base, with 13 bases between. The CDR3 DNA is TGTGCCAGCAGTTCGGCCGCAGGGCCCCAAGAGACCCAGTACTTC. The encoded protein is CASSSAAGPQETQYF.

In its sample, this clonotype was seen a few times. CDR3 loop: CASSQAQGGGQPQHF. The CDR3 nucleotides are TGTGCCAGCAGCCAGGCACAGGGTGGTGGTCAGCCCCAGCATTTT. The genes are TRBV4-2 and TRBJ1-5, with D possibly TRBD1 on 6 matching bases. Germline assignment: CDR1 LGHNA and CDR2 YNFKEQ. This CDR3 has 15 residues. Trimming shortened V by 3 bases and J by 6 bases, and 15 bases separated the two germline ends.